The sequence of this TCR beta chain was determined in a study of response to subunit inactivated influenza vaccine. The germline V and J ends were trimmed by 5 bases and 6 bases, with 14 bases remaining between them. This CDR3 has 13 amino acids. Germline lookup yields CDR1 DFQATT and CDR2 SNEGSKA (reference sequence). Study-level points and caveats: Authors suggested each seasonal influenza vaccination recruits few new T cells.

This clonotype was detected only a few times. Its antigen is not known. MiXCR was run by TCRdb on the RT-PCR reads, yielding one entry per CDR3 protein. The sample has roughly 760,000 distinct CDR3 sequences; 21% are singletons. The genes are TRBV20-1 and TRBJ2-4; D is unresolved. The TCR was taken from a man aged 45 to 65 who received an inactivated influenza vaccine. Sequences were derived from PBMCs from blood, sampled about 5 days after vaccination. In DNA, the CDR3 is TGCAGTGCTCCCCGAAGGGCGGTAAACATTCAGTACTTC. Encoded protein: CSAPRRAVNIQYF.